This T cell receptor beta chain was retrieved from a study of T cell repertoires in cytomegalovirus infection. Study background: Used in the study were CMV epitopes, some recently identified and HLA-C-restricted, others well-studied and HLA-B-restricted. Matching HLA type and CMV infection were both indicated by public TCR beta signatures. Study outcomes and limitations: The response measured ex vivo was dominated by TCR beta clonotypes (HLA-C-restricted and CMV-specific). Based on cumulative public TCR beta family frequency, carriers of CMV plus the relevant HLA were identified.

V lost 7 bases to trimming and J lost 6 bases, with 9 bases between them. Germline CDR1 MNHNY, CDR2 SVGAGI (reference sequence). The CDR3 contains 12 residues. Notes on this clonotype: Its cognate antigen is unknown.

MiXCR, applied by TCRdb to the reads, yields one record per CDR3 protein. The repertoire holds approximately 770,000 distinct CDR3 sequences, with 25% to 30% as singletons. V and J are TRBV6-6 and TRBJ2-2, with D perhaps matching TRBD1 (5 bases). Sequences were derived from cultured CD8+ T cells from PBMCs, sampled from culture after CMV antigen stimulation. This receptor was taken from a human donor in good health (CMV status not recorded). Some clones in this sample may be carry-over from other donors' samples. The CDR3 nucleotides are TGTGCCAGCACGCAGGGCCCCGGGGAGCTGTTTTTT. Translated, it gives CASTQGPGELFF.